Listed here are 20 T cell receptor beta chains from one sample, sequenced in a study of cytomegalovirus exposure and HLA in healthy donors. Amplification used 60 Vbeta primers and 13 Jbeta primers. The method was immunoSEQ multiplex PCR; TCRdb's version includes in-frame clones alone and lacks a portion of them. Of about 120,000 clones in the sample, around 74% were seen once. The sequenced sample consisted of PBMCs. These receptors were taken from a man between 60 and 75 years old in good health and CMV-seropositive.

This clone was detected once. This chain uses TRBV11-2 with TRBJ2-7; 7 bases line up with TRBD1. This CDR3 has 14 residues. J lost 2 bases, V lost 3 bases, and 4 bases had no gene match. Germline V gene lookup returns CDR1 SGHAT and CDR2 FQNNGV. This chain's CDR3 is CASSFDRDTYEQYF. CDR3 coding DNA: TGTGCCAGCAGCTTCGACAGGGACACCTACGAGCAGTACTTC.

This chain uses TRBV6-4 with TRBJ1-1; maybe TRBD1 (6 bases). CDR3 length equals 13 residues. The V end was cut by 4 bases, the J end by 5 bases, with 11 bases between. CDR1 is MRHNA and CDR2 is SNTAGT in the germline V gene. The CDR3 region has the DNA TGTGCCAGCAGTGTAAAGACAGGTACTGAAGCTTTCTTT. Protein: CASSVKTGTEAFF.

This CDR3 is CASSPRQAPYEQYF. Written as DNA, the CDR3 is TGTGCCAGCAGCCCCCGACAGGCCCCCTACGAGCAGTACTTC. The chain links TRBV9 to TRBJ2-7; the D gene is possibly TRBD1 (6 bases). Trimming left V 4 bases short and J 2 bases short, with 13 bases between. Germline V gene lookup returns CDR1 SGDLS and CDR2 YYNGEE. The CDR3 totals 14 residues. Full variable domain (missing parts from reference TRBV9 and TRBJ2-7): DSGVTQTPKHLITATGQRVTLRCSPRSGDLSVYWYQQSLDQGLQFLIQYYNGEERAKGNILERFSAQQFPDLHSELNLSSLELGDSALYFCASSPRQAPYEQYFGPGTRLTVT.

The chain couples TRBV2 to TRBJ2-7; TRBD2 agrees at 9 bases. Germline trimming cut 6 bases from V and 1 base from J; bases unmatched to any gene: 7. This CDR3 has 15 amino acids. The V gene's germline CDR1 is SNHLY and CDR2 FYNNEI. In DNA form, the CDR3 reads TGTGCCAGCAGCCAAAGCGGGGGGAATTCCTACGAGCAGTACTTC. Translation: CASSQSGGNSYEQYF.

The chain carries TRBV28 and TRBJ2-3, with 9 bases lining up with TRBD2. After removal of 4 bases from V and 4 bases from J, the junction contained 0 bases not matched to a gene. CDR3 size: 13 residues. CDR1 and CDR2 (germline): MDHEN, SYDVKM. The CDR3 loop reads CASSWTSADTQYF. CDR3 nucleotide sequence: TGTGCCAGCAGTTGGACTAGCGCAGATACGCAGTATTTT.

This chain uses TRBV2 with TRBJ1-6; TRBD1 aligns across 12 bases. This CDR3 is built from 17 residues. CDR1 and CDR2 from the germline V gene are SNHLY and FYNNEI. With 2 bases clipped from V and 9 bases from J, the junction kept 8 bases outside the gene matches. DNA for the CDR3: TGTGCCAGCAGTGAACAGGGACAGGGGGCTATGGGTTCACCCCTCCACTTT. Amino acid sequence: CASSEQGQGAMGSPLHF. The whole variable domain, filled in from reference TRBV2 and TRBJ1-6, reads EPEVTQTPSHQVTQMGQEVILRCVPISNHLYFYWYRQILGQKVEFLVSFYNNEISEKSEIFDDQFSVERPDGSNFTLKIRSTKLEDSAMYFCASSEQGQGAMGSPLHFGNGTRLTVT.

The V call is TRBV6-1, the J call TRBJ2-3, with D perhaps TRBD1 (6 bases). There are 15 residues in the CDR3. V lost 2 bases to trimming and J lost 2 bases, with 11 bases between them. Germline V CDR1 and CDR2: MNHNS, SASEGT. The CDR3 here is CASSERDTATDTQYF. DNA for the CDR3: TGTGCCAGCAGTGAAAGGGACACCGCCACAGATACGCAGTATTTT.

The J gene is TRBJ1-2, the V gene TRBV11-2; D gene unclear. The CDR3 runs 13 residues. CDR1 and CDR2 (germline): SGHAT, FQNNGV. V gave up 4 bases and J gave up 2 bases, with 8 bases separating them. The chain's CDR3 is CASSSNRNYGYTF. In DNA, the CDR3 is TGTGCCAGCAGCTCGAACAGAAACTATGGCTACACCTTC.

This clone has more than one count but fewer than ten. This chain joins TRBV13 and TRBJ1-5, with a possible D match to TRBD1 (5 bases). Per the germline V gene, CDR1 is PRHDT and CDR2 is FYEKMQ (reference sequence). This CDR3 is built from 14 residues. V was cut by 2 bases and J by 4 bases, with 9 bases left in between. The CDR3 is CASSLRAGNQPQHF. Here the CDR3 DNA reads TGTGCCAGCAGCTTAAGGGCAGGGAATCAGCCCCAGCATTTT.

The rearrangement links TRBV30 to TRBJ2-3; D perhaps matches TRBD2 (5 bases). CDR1 and CDR2 (germline): GTSNPN, SVGIG (reference sequence). The CDR3 is 14 residues long. Deletions cut 0 bases from V and 5 bases from J, with 12 bases between. The CDR3 DNA is TGTGCCTGGAGTGTAGGCCTAGCCCAAGATACGCAGTATTTT. This gives the protein CAWSVGLAQDTQYF. Full variable domain (missing parts from reference TRBV30 and TRBJ2-3): SQTIHQWPATLVQPVGSPLSLECTVEGTSNPNLYWYRQAAGRGLQLLFYSVGIGQISSEVPQNLSASRPQDRQFILSSKKLLLSDSGFYLCAWSVGLAQDTQYFGPGTRLTVL.

The gene calls are TRBV19 and TRBJ1-5; 7 bases align to TRBD1. This CDR3 region has 12 residues. J was trimmed by 11 bases and V by 8 bases; bases with no gene match: 9. Germline V gene sequence: CDR1 LNHDA, CDR2 SQIVND (reference sequence). The CDR3 DNA reads as TGTGCCAGTCGGACAGGCGCCGGGGCCCAGCATTTT. It translates to CASRTGAGAQHF.

This clone was detected a few times. J is TRBJ2-7 and V is TRBV9; TRBD2 might be the D (6 bases). The CDR3 loop spans 14 amino acids. V lost 2 bases and J 4 bases, leaving 13 bases between the germline ends. Germline-derived CDR1 and CDR2 are SGDLS and YYNGEE. The CDR3 coding sequence is TGTGCCAGCAGCGTCGGGGGACTCACTTACGAGCAGTACTTC. This encodes CASSVGGLTYEQYF.

This clone occurred a few times. V is TRBV19 and J is TRBJ1-2, with unresolved D. V was pared by 6 bases and J by 6 bases, with 11 bases between. The CDR3 loop spans 12 amino acids. Germline V gene data show CDR1 as LNHDA and CDR2 as SQIVND (reference sequence). In DNA form, the CDR3 reads TGTGCCAGTAGGACTGTCTCTCATGGCTACACCTTC. Protein: CASRTVSHGYTF.

V gene TRBV11-2 combines with J gene TRBJ2-1; TRBD2 matches at 10 bases. The germline V gene encodes CDR1 SGHAT and CDR2 FQNNGV. After removal of 5 bases from V and 7 bases from J, the junction contained 8 bases not matched to a gene. This CDR3 is 15 amino acids long. For the CDR3, the DNA is TGTGCCAGCAGCCCCAGCGGGGGGGGACTAAATGAGCAGTTCTTC. It yields the protein CASSPSGGGLNEQFF.

The chain links TRBV9 to TRBJ1-2; 9 nucleotides match TRBD1. CDR3 length: 18 residues. In germline, CDR1 is SGDLS, CDR2 YYNGEE. Germline trimming cut 3 bases from V and 0 bases from J; bases unmatched to any gene: 12. The CDR3 DNA reads TGTGCCAGCAGCGGCGGTGGGGACAGGGACAGTTCTAACTATGGCTACACCTTC. This gives the protein CASSGGGDRDSSNYGYTF.

This chain uses TRBV9 with TRBJ1-2; D is unresolved. V lost 3 bases to trimming and J lost 4 bases, with 10 bases between them. This CDR3 spans 13 amino acids. Germline CDR1 is SGDLS and CDR2 is YYNGEE. CDR3 sequence (DNA): TGTGCCAGCAGCGGTAACACCTTCTATGGCTACACCTTC. The encoded protein is CASSGNTFYGYTF.

This clone was seen a single time. The chain employs TRBV19 and TRBJ2-2; 7 nucleotides match TRBD1. V gave up 5 bases and J gave up 4 bases; unmatched junction bases: 4. The CDR3 is 14 residues long. Germline assignment: CDR1 LNHDA and CDR2 SQIVND (reference sequence). For the CDR3, the DNA is TGTGCCAGTAGTGACAGGGTGAGCACCGGGGAGCTGTTTTTT. Translating gives CASSDRVSTGELFF. The entire variable domain, with the rest obtained from reference TRBV19 and TRBJ2-2, is as follows: DGGITQSPKYLFRKEGQNVTLSCEQNLNHDAMYWYRQDPGQGLRLIYYSQIVNDFQKGDIAEGYSVSREKKESFPLTVTSAQKNPTAFYLCASSDRVSTGELFFGEGSRLTVL.

The rearrangement uses TRBV6-1 and TRBJ1-6, with 9 bases identical to TRBD1. Unmatched junction bases numbered 7, after V lost 7 bases and J lost 9 bases. The CDR3 extends over 14 amino acids. Germline CDR1 is MNHNS and CDR2 is SASEGT. In DNA form, the CDR3 reads TGTGCCAGCAACCCCGACAGGGGGAGTTCACCCCTCCACTTT. Its protein is CASNPDRGSSPLHF.

The chain employs TRBV30 and TRBJ2-3; TRBD2 matches 11 bases. The CDR3 runs to 15 residues. Trimming cost V 0 bases and J 5 bases; bases outside gene matches: 4. In germline, CDR1 is GTSNPN, CDR2 SVGIG (reference sequence). CDR3 bases: TGTGCCTGGAGTGTAGGAACTAGCGGGGGAGATACGCAGTATTTT. Amino acid sequence: CAWSVGTSGGDTQYF.

This rearrangement joins TRBV20-1 to TRBJ2-1; D might be TRBD2 (7 bases). CDR1 is DFQATT, CDR2 SNEGSKA, per germline (reference sequence). V lost 5 bases and J 11 bases, leaving 13 bases between the germline ends. The CDR3 length is 11 residues. CDR3 sequence: CSAPRGGKQFF. The CDR3 region has the DNA TGCAGTGCTCCGAGGGGGGGAAAGCAGTTCTTC.